The source of this T cell receptor beta chain is a study of metastatic and nonmetastatic thyroid tumors. The overall study: Blood and tumor or nodule tissue repertoires from malignant and benign thyroid patients were compared.

Via MiXCR, TCRdb re-called the PCR reads. The table shows about 13,000 clones, with under 30% occurring only once. This CDR3 contains 14 residues. Germline CDR1 and CDR2: DFQATT and SNEGSKA (reference sequence). V lost 3 bases, J lost 5 bases, and 14 bases lay in between. This clone was recorded at least ten times. Prior to thyroid surgery, none of the patients had received any treatment. The chain is built from TRBV20-1 and TRBJ2-1; D unclear. The receptor comes from a female donor with papillary thyroid cancer or a benign thyroid nodule (not recorded which). Some clones in this sample may be carry-over from other donors' samples. Sequenced input: tumor tissue. For the CDR3, the DNA is TGCAGTGCTAGTAACCAGGAACCCCACAATGAGCAGTTCTTC. The encoded protein is CSASNQEPHNEQFF.